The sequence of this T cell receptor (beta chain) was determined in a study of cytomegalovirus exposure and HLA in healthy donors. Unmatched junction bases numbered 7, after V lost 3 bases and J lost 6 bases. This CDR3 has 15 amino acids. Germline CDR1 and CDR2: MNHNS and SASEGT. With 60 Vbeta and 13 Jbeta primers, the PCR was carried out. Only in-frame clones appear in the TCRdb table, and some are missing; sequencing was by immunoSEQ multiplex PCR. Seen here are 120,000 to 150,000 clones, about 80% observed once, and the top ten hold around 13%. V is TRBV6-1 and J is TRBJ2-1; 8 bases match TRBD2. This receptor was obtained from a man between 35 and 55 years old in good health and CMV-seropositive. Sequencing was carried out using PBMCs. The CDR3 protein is CASSDMAGGFNEQFF. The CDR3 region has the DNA TGTGCCAGCAGTGATATGGCGGGAGGTTTCAATGAGCAGTTCTTC.